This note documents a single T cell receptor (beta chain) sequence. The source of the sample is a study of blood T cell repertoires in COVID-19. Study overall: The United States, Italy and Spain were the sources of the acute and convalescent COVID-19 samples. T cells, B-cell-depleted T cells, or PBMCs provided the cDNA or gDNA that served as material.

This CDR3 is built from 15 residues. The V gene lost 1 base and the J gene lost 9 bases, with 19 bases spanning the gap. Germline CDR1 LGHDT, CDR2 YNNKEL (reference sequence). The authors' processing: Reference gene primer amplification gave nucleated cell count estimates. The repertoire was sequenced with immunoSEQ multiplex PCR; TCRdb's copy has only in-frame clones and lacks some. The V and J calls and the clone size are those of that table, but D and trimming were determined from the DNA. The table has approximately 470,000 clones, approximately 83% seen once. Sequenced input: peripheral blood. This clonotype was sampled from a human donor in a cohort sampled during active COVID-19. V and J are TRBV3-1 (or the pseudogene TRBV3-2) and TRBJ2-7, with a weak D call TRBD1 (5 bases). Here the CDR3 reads CASSQVVGRAGMQYF. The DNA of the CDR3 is TGTGCCAGCAGCCAAGTAGTTGGCAGGGCAGGGATGCAGTACTTC.